This is a list of T cell receptor beta chains from one sample in a study of cytotoxic CD8 clonotypes in ibrutinib-treated CLL. Libraries were prepared by immunoSEQ multiplex PCR; TCRdb keeps only in-frame clonotypes and omits some of them. The data contain around 330,000 clones, over 60% of them singletons. Here the sequenced sample was PBMCs, taken after 36 months of ibrutinib treatment. Receptor source: a human donor with chronic lymphocytic leukemia. Each CDR3 is given with its conserved first and last residue. Fields, in order: J gene, clone size, V gene, D gene, CDR3 DNA, CDR3 protein. The D gene is left open where the match is weak. Not all rows give a size; the values are once, few, many and, for expanded clones, a class.

TRBJ1-3,NA,TRBV5-4,NA,TGTGCCAGCAGCTTGGAGGTCCGAGGAAACACCATATATTTT,CASSLEVRGNTIYF
TRBJ2-6,few,TRBV29-1,NA,TGCAGCGTTGGGACTGGGGCCAACGTCCTGACTTTC,CSVGTGANVLTF
TRBJ2-2,NA,TRBV9,TRBD1,TGTGCCAGCAGCGTAGCATCGGACAGGCCATCCGGGGAGCTGTTTTTT,CASSVASDRPSGELFF
TRBJ2-1,NA,TRBV14,NA,TGTGCCAGCAGCCAAGAATTAGGAGATGAGCAGTTCTTC,CASSQELGDEQFF
TRBJ1-5,NA,TRBV18,NA,TGTGCCAGCTCACCGGGTCCGTGGGGCAATCAGCCCCAGCATTTT,CASSPGPWGNQPQHF
TRBJ2-7,NA,TRBV4-1,NA,TGCGCCAGCAGCCAAGTATTGGGGAGTCTCGGGTACGAGCAGTACTTC,CASSQVLGSLGYEQYF
TRBJ2-7,NA,TRBV7-2,NA,TGTGCCAGCAGCTTAGCGGGTCCGCCCCGATCCTACGAGCAGTACTTC,CASSLAGPPRSYEQYF
TRBJ1-3,NA,TRBV28,NA,TGTGCCAGCAGCTCCACCCACAGGAGCTCTGGAAACACCATATATTTT,CASSSTHRSSGNTIYF
TRBJ2-3,NA,TRBV7-3,TRBD2,TGTGCCAGCAGCTTGTATGGGCGGGAGCAATTTGATACGCAGTATTTT,CASSLYGREQFDTQYF
TRBJ2-1,many,TRBV5-1,TRBD2,TGCGCCAGCAGGGACGGGACTAGCGACTACAATGAGCAGTTCTTC,CASRDGTSDYNEQFF
TRBJ1-1,NA,TRBV27,NA,TGTGCCAGCAGTGCCCCCCACTTGACGGCCGAAGCTTTCTTT,CASSAPHLTAEAFF
TRBJ2-3,once,TRBV10-2,TRBD2,TGCGCCAGCAGTGAGCTGGGCGGGGGGGCGGATACGCAGTATTTT,CASSELGGGADTQYF
TRBJ1-3,NA,TRBV6-6,TRBD1,TGTGCCAGCAGTTCCCACAGGGGGCTGTATGGAAACACCATATATTTT,CASSSHRGLYGNTIYF
TRBJ2-2,NA,TRBV4-1,NA,TGCGCCAGCAGCCAAGGCTGGTCAGGGCAAGGCACCGGGGAGCTGTTTTTT,CASSQGWSGQGTGELFF
TRBJ2-7,once,TRBV7-8,NA,TGTGCCAGCAGCTCCCGATTTTGGGGGGCTCGGGAGCAGTACTTC,CASSSRFWGAREQYF
TRBJ2-2,NA,TRBV11-2,NA,TGTGCCAGCAGCTTAGATAGTTGGGGGCGCGCCGGGGAGCTGTTTTTT,CASSLDSWGRAGELFF
TRBJ2-7,few,TRBV25-1,TRBD2,TGTGCCAGCAGTGAAACCAGCGGGAACCTACGCGAGCAGTACTTC,CASSETSGNLREQYF
TRBJ1-2,few,TRBV5-6,NA,TGTGCCAGCAGCTTGGGACAGTATGGCTACACCTTC,CASSLGQYGYTF
TRBJ2-7,NA,TRBV11-2,NA,TGTGCCAGCAGCTTTAGCCTTCCCTACGAGCAGTACTTC,CASSFSLPYEQYF
TRBJ2-1,NA,TRBV27,NA,TGTGCCAGCAGTTTTGGACGGCTACACGATGAGCAGTTCTTC,CASSFGRLHDEQFF
TRBJ1-2,NA,TRBV11-2,TRBD1,TGTGCCAGCAGCCCGACAGGGAGGAACTATGGCTACACCTTC,CASSPTGRNYGYTF
TRBJ2-7,NA,TRBV9,NA,TGTGCCAGCAGCGTAGGGACGGCGGGCCCCTACGAGCAGTACTTC,CASSVGTAGPYEQYF
TRBJ2-3,NA,TRBV18,TRBD2,TGTGCCAGCTCCCTGGCCGCGACTAGCGGGACGAAGAGCACAGATACGCAGTATTTT,CASSLAATSGTKSTDTQYF
TRBJ2-7,NA,TRBV5-6,NA,TGTGCCAGCAGCTTCCGCCTAACCTACGAGCAGTACTTC,CASSFRLTYEQYF
TRBJ2-1,NA,TRBV4-3,TRBD2,TGCGCCAGCAGCTCCCGCACAGGACTAGCGGGAGTGTACGAGCAGTTCTTC,CASSSRTGLAGVYEQFF
TRBJ2-7,few,TRBV29-1,NA,TGCAGCGCTCTCCTCCTAGGGGCCTACGAGCAGTACTTC,CSALLLGAYEQYF
TRBJ2-7,NA,TRBV6-1,NA,TGTGCCAGCCCGAGGGAGAACTCCTACGAGCAGTACTTC,CASPRENSYEQYF
TRBJ2-7,NA,TRBV7-2,NA,TGTGCCAGCAGCTTAGTCGGGTGGGGGACCCGATTCTCCTACGAGCAGTACTTC,CASSLVGWGTRFSYEQYF
TRBJ2-2,few,TRBV28,NA,TGTGCCAGCAGACACAGGGTGGGCACCGGGGAGCTGTTTTTT,CASRHRVGTGELFF
TRBJ2-5,NA,TRBV7-8,NA,TGTGCCAGCAGCTTAGTCTCCCTGGGGGGCCGAGAGACCCAGTACTTC,CASSLVSLGGRETQYF
TRBJ2-7,NA,TRBV27,NA,TGTGCCAGCAGTTCCGCGGCGGACCCCTACGAGCAGTACTTC,CASSSAADPYEQYF
TRBJ2-3,few,TRBV4-1,TRBD1,TGCGCCAGCAGCCCGCTCGACAGGGGACGAGTCACAGATACGCAGTATTTT,CASSPLDRGRVTDTQYF
TRBJ2-2,NA,TRBV5-1,NA,TGCGCCAGCAGCTTGGGAGCAGCCTCGAACACCGGGGAGCTGTTTTTT,CASSLGAASNTGELFF
TRBJ1-2,NA,TRBV5-1,NA,TGCGCCAGCAGCTTGGGAAGGAGGGTGGATGGCTACACCTTC,CASSLGRRVDGYTF
TRBJ1-5,NA,TRBV5-4,TRBD1,TGTGCCAGCAGCTTGGGGACAGGGGGCGGACGCGGCAATCAGCCCCAGCATTTT,CASSLGTGGGRGNQPQHF
TRBJ2-5,NA,TRBV4-3,TRBD2,TGCGCCAGCAGCCAAGAGGGGACTAGCCGGCTGGAGACCCAGTACTTC,CASSQEGTSRLETQYF
TRBJ2-7,NA,TRBV5-1,TRBD2,TGCGCCAGCAAAGCGCTAGCGGGAGGCGAGCAGTACTTC,CASKALAGGEQYF
TRBJ1-1,few,TRBV18,NA,TGTGCCAGCTCACCTGCAGGCAGCACTGAAGCTTTCTTT,CASSPAGSTEAFF
TRBJ2-6,NA,TRBV4-3,TRBD2,TGCGCCAGCAGCCACGGACAGGGGACTAGCGGGGCTTACTCTGGGGCCAACGTCCTGACTTTC,CASSHGQGTSGAYSGANVLTF
TRBJ1-5,NA,TRBV15,NA,TGTGCCACCAGCAGAGATCTAACCGGGGCACAGCCCCAGCATTTT,CATSRDLTGAQPQHF
TRBJ2-7,NA,TRBV5-4,TRBD2,TGTGCCAGCAGCCCAAGGGGTAGCGGGGTGAGAGACGAGCAGTACTTC,CASSPRGSGVRDEQYF
TRBJ1-4,few,TRBV5-1,NA,TGCGCCAGCAGCTTAGACCAGGAGGGAAAACTGTTTTTT,CASSLDQEGKLFF
TRBJ1-2,NA,TRBV25-1,NA,TGTGCCAGCAGTGCTCATGGTTGGAGGGACTATGGCTACACCTTC,CASSAHGWRDYGYTF
TRBJ1-1,few,TRBV11-2,NA,TGTGCCAGCAGCTTAGGGGGGCAGTCCAAAGCTTTCTTT,CASSLGGQSKAFF
TRBJ2-7,NA,TRBV7-2,TRBD2,TGTGCCAGCACCACCCCGGGACTAGCGGGAGTTCAGTACTTC,CASTTPGLAGVQYF
TRBJ2-7,NA,TRBV9,NA,TGTGCCAGCGGGAGCTCCTACGAGCAGTACTTC,CASGSSYEQYF
TRBJ1-3,NA,TRBV4-2,NA,TGTGCCAGCAGCCAAGATTGGACAGCCCTGCCTGGAAACACCATATATTTT,CASSQDWTALPGNTIYF
TRBJ1-5,NA,TRBV4-2,NA,TGTGCCAGCAGCCAAGGTGGAAGGGATTACAATCAGCCCCAGCATTTT,CASSQGGRDYNQPQHF
TRBJ1-1,NA,TRBV11-2,TRBD1,TGTGCCAGCAGCTTAGTGTTTGGCAGGGGGGCTTTCTTT,CASSLVFGRGAFF
TRBJ2-5,once,TRBV5-1,NA,TGCGCCAGCAGCCGACTTGAGGGGAGAGGAGAGACCCAGTACTTC,CASSRLEGRGETQYF
TRBJ1-3,NA,TRBV7-3,NA,TGTGCCAGCAGCCGACAGTTCGGAAACACCATATATTTT,CASSRQFGNTIYF
TRBJ2-7,once,TRBV18,NA,TGTGCCAGCTCGAGACAGAGTATTAGTTCCTACGAGCAGTACTTC,CASSRQSISSYEQYF
TRBJ2-7,NA,TRBV11-3,TRBD1,TGTGCCAGCAGCTCTTCCGGGACAGGGGGCTCCGAGCAGTACTTC,CASSSSGTGGSEQYF